Following are 22 T cell receptor beta chains from one sample sequenced in a study of CD8 T cells in ankylosing spondylitis. TCRdb called the 5' RACE reads again in MiXCR, with one record for every CDR3 protein. Of roughly 180,000 distinct CDR3 sequences listed, 9.8% are singletons. The sample consisted of blood, either unsorted or a sorted T cell fraction (not recorded which). These receptors came from a female donor with ankylosing spondylitis or in good health (not recorded which).

The rearrangement joins TRBV27 to TRBJ2-1, with 14 bases that match TRBD2. V shed 0 bases, J shed 9 bases, and the junction held 4 bases outside the gene matches. The CDR3 spans 16 residues. Germline CDR1 and CDR2: MNHEY and SMNVEV (reference sequence). The CDR3 DNA is TGTGCCAGCAGTTTATCGGGGACTAGCGGGAGTGGTGAGCAGTTCTTC. Translated, it gives CASSLSGTSGSGEQFF.

In its sample, this clonotype was seen many times. The chain uses TRBV30 and TRBJ2-7, with 9 bases fitting TRBD1. Germline V gene sequence: CDR1 GTSNPN, CDR2 SVGIG (reference sequence). With 4 bases clipped from V and 3 bases from J, the junction kept 10 bases outside the gene matches. CDR3 length: 15 amino acids. This chain's CDR3 is CAWTTPGQGVYEQYF. DNA of the CDR3: TGTGCCTGGACTACTCCGGGACAGGGAGTCTACGAGCAGTACTTC.

The rearrangement joins TRBV4-3 to TRBJ2-7; 8 nucleotides agree with TRBD1. The CDR3 totals 14 residues. Trimming removed 1 base from V and 7 bases from J; junction bases left unmatched: 6. Germline V gives CDR1 LGHNA, CDR2 YSLEER. The CDR3 DNA sequence: TGCGCCAGCAGCCAAGCCCGACAGGGGTGGGAGCAGTACTTC. Protein product: CASSQARQGWEQYF.

This clonotype was recorded many times. The J gene is TRBJ2-7, the V gene TRBV4-3, with TRBD2 as a possible D gene (6 bases). The CDR3 totals 15 residues. From germline, CDR1 is LGHNA and CDR2 YSLEER. Trimming took 0 bases from V and 2 from J, leaving 11 bases between them. CDR3 nucleotides: TGCGCCAGCAGCCAAGATCCTGCGGGGCCCTACGAGCAGTACTTC. Its translation: CASSQDPAGPYEQYF.

This clonotype was seen ten or more times. The V call is TRBV29-1, the J call TRBJ1-2, with 8 nucleotides matching TRBD1. The CDR3 extends over 14 amino acids. Germline V lookup: CDR1 SQVTM, CDR2 ANQGSEA. V shed 4 bases, J shed 2 bases, and the junction held 6 bases outside the gene matches. For the CDR3, the DNA is TGCAGCGTTGGGCCCAGGGGGCAGAACTATGGCTACACCTTC. Its translation is CSVGPRGQNYGYTF. The entire variable domain, with the rest obtained from reference TRBV29-1 and TRBJ1-2, is as follows: SAVISQKPSRDICQRGTSLTIQCQVDSQVTMMFWYRQQPGQSLTLIATANQGSEATYESGFVIDKFPISRPNLTFSTLTVSNMSPEDSSIYLCSVGPRGQNYGYTFGSGTRLTVV.

This clonotype appeared many times. The chain links TRBV29-1 to TRBJ2-3; D might be TRBD1 or TRBD2, each matching 5 bases. The CDR3 consists of 14 residues. The germline V gene has CDR1 SQVTM and CDR2 ANQGSEA. Trimming cost V 3 bases and J 2 bases, with 12 bases left between them. CDR3 DNA: TGCAGCGTTGAGGGGGTCTCATTCACAGATACGCAGTATTTT. Its protein product is CSVEGVSFTDTQYF.

V and J are TRBV7-9 and TRBJ2-7, with D possibly being TRBD1 (6 bases). Between the trimmed V and J ends, which lost 5 bases and 2 bases, there was a span of 13 bases. Germline V gene sequence: CDR1 SEHNR, CDR2 FQNEAQ (reference sequence). The CDR3 has 14 amino acids. CDR3 amino acids: CASSPVQGAYEQYF. The CDR3 nucleotides are TGTGCCAGCAGCCCTGTACAGGGCGCCTACGAGCAGTACTTC. Drawing the rest from reference TRBV7-9 and TRBJ2-7, the complete variable domain is DTGVSQNPRHKITKRGQNVTFRCDPISEHNRLYWYRQTLGQGPEFLTYFQNEAQLEKSRLLSDRFSAERPKGSFSTLEIQRTEQGDSAMYLCASSPVQGAYEQYFGPGTRLTVT.

This clonotype was recorded a few times. The chain links TRBV3-1 to TRBJ2-1; D may be TRBD2 (6 bases). The CDR3 loop spans 17 amino acids. The V gene lost 0 bases and the J gene lost 6 bases, with 18 bases spanning the gap. Looked up from germline, CDR1 is LGHDT and CDR2 is YNNKEL (reference sequence). CDR3: CASSQDLEGRRGNEQFF. The DNA for the CDR3 is TGTGCCAGCAGCCAAGACTTGGAGGGGAGAAGAGGCAATGAGCAGTTCTTC.

This chain uses TRBV9 with TRBJ1-2; perhaps TRBD1 as D (5 bases). Per germline, CDR1 SGDLS and CDR2 YYNGEE. CDR3 length: 12 residues. V was pared by 2 bases and J by 8 bases, with 10 bases between. This CDR3 is CASSVGAEGYTF. The CDR3 DNA reads TGTGCCAGCAGCGTCGGGGCCGAAGGCTACACCTTC.

The table lists this clonotype with a few counts. The chain employs TRBV20-1 and TRBJ2-1; no reliable D call. The V end lost 0 bases, the J end lost 2 bases, and 8 bases lay between the germline ends. The CDR3 contains 14 residues. Per germline, CDR1 DFQATT and CDR2 SNEGSKA (reference sequence). CDR3 DNA: TGCAGTGCTAGAGACCGGAACGCCTACAATGAGCAGTTCTTC. Translation: CSARDRNAYNEQFF.

The rearrangement joins TRBV6-5 to TRBJ1-1; D remains ambiguous. Germline CDR1 reads MNHEY; CDR2 reads SVGAGI. Trimming removed 2 bases from V and 4 bases from J, with 14 bases in between. The CDR3 contains 15 residues. The CDR3 region is CASSYRLYLSTEAFF. The CDR3 DNA follows: TGTGCCAGCAGTTACCGGCTTTATCTATCCACTGAAGCTTTCTTT.

This clonotype was observed a few times. This chain links TRBV6-4 with TRBJ1-1; D call uncertain. CDR1 and CDR2 from the germline V gene are MRHNA and SNTAGT. The CDR3 runs to 15 residues. The V end was cut by 4 bases, the J end by 3 bases, with 15 bases between. The CDR3 sequence: CASSVSDSRDTEAFF. CDR3 nucleotide sequence: TGTGCCAGCAGTGTATCGGATTCTCGGGACACTGAAGCTTTCTTT.

The CDR3 DNA reads TGTGCCAGCACTCATACGGGGGAGAACACTGAAGCTTTCTTT. Translation gives CASTHTGENTEAFF. V gene TRBV6-1 combines with J gene TRBJ1-1; the D gene is possibly TRBD1 (5 bases). The V gene lost 7 bases and the J gene lost 1 base, with 13 bases spanning the gap. The CDR3 has 14 amino acids. Germline CDR1 reads MNHNS; CDR2 reads SASEGT.

In its sample, this clonotype was seen a few times. This rearrangement joins TRBV19 to TRBJ2-7; 10 bases are a match to TRBD2. CDR3 length: 13 amino acids. V gave up 5 bases and J gave up 6 bases; unmatched junction bases: 4. Germline loops: CDR1 LNHDA, CDR2 SQIVND (reference sequence). This CDR3 is CASSGIAGGEQYF. For the CDR3, the DNA is TGTGCCAGTAGTGGGATAGCGGGAGGCGAGCAGTACTTC.

Ten or more counts support this clonotype. The chain employs TRBV4-3 and TRBJ2-2; TRBD1 matches 7 bases. This CDR3 is built from 19 residues. V lost 0 bases, J lost 2 bases, and 12 bases stayed unmatched. Germline V gene sequence: CDR1 LGHNA, CDR2 YSLEER. The CDR3 coding sequence is TGCGCCAGCAGCCAAGATTGGATTTTCCGGACAGGAAACACCGGGGAGCTGTTTTTT. It specifies CASSQDWIFRTGNTGELFF.

CDR3 nucleotide sequence: TGTGCCAGCAGTGAGCGGAAGGGGGGTGAGCAGTTCTTC. Encoded protein: CASSERKGGEQFF. V and J are TRBV6-1 and TRBJ2-1, with D perhaps being TRBD1 or TRBD2 (6 bases each). The CDR3 has 13 residues. V lost 3 bases and J 9 bases, leaving 12 bases between the germline ends. CDR1 and CDR2 (germline): MNHNS, SASEGT.

This clonotype was seen more than once but under ten times. The rearrangement links TRBV9 to TRBJ2-1; 7 nucleotides align to TRBD1. The CDR3 runs to 15 residues. Germline V lookup: CDR1 SGDLS, CDR2 YYNGEE. V was pared by 4 bases and J by 4 bases, with 8 bases of the junction left unmatched. CDR3 sequence: CASSLQGNRYNEQFF. The DNA for the CDR3 is TGTGCCAGCAGCTTACAGGGGAATAGGTACAATGAGCAGTTCTTC. The complete variable domain, with remaining parts taken from reference TRBV9 and TRBJ2-1, reads DSGVTQTPKHLITATGQRVTLRCSPRSGDLSVYWYQQSLDQGLQFLIQYYNGEERAKGNILERFSAQQFPDLHSELNLSSLELGDSALYFCASSLQGNRYNEQFFGPGTRLTVL.

This clonotype was seen ten or more times. The genes are TRBV3-1 and TRBJ2-1, with 9 bases lining up with TRBD2. This CDR3 has 16 residues. After removal of 2 bases from V and 2 bases from J, the junction contained 4 bases not matched to a gene. From germline, CDR1 is LGHDT and CDR2 YNNKEL (reference sequence). Here the CDR3 reads CASSQTRTSAYNEQFF. The CDR3 nucleotides read TGTGCCAGCAGCCAAACAAGGACTAGCGCCTACAATGAGCAGTTCTTC.

The rearrangement uses TRBV6-2 or TRBV6-3 and TRBJ2-2; D possibly matches TRBD1 or TRBD2 (5 bases each). CDR3 length: 15 residues. CDR1 and CDR2 from the germline V gene are MNHEY and SVGEGT. V shed 0 bases and J shed 6 bases, with 11 bases lying between them. The CDR3: CASSYSRGSAGELFF. The CDR3 DNA sequence: TGTGCCAGCAGTTACTCGAGGGGTAGCGCCGGGGAGCTGTTTTTT.

This clonotype was detected only a few times. The chain combines TRBV7-6 with TRBJ2-5; 7 nucleotides align to TRBD1. Germline loops: CDR1 SGHVS, CDR2 FNYEAQ. The CDR3 contains 13 residues. V was pared by 7 bases and J by 4 bases, with 6 bases of the junction left unmatched. This CDR3 is CASTPGGTETQYF. The CDR3 coding sequence is TGTGCCAGCACCCCAGGGGGAACAGAGACCCAGTACTTC.

In this sample, this clonotype turned up many times. The CDR3 DNA follows: TGTGCCAGCAGTTTAATGAATGAGCAGTTCTTC. Translation: CASSLMNEQFF. The J gene is TRBJ2-1, the V gene TRBV27; D not certain. The V end was cut by 2 bases, the J end by 7 bases, with 3 bases between. The CDR3 consists of 11 residues. Germline CDR1 is MNHEY and CDR2 is SMNVEV (reference sequence).

There are a few counts of this clonotype. V gene TRBV9 combines with J gene TRBJ2-7, with 9 positions matching TRBD2. Germline trimming cut 4 bases from V and 2 bases from J; bases unmatched to any gene: 7. The CDR3 totals 15 residues. Germline V gene lookup returns CDR1 SGDLS and CDR2 YYNGEE. The CDR3 region is CASSPSGRHTYEQYF. The DNA of the CDR3 is TGTGCCAGCAGCCCAAGCGGGAGGCATACCTACGAGCAGTACTTC.